A selection of T cell receptor beta chains follows, all from one sample in a study of shared clonotypes between healthy human individuals. Profiled with immunoSEQ multiplex PCR; TCRdb holds only in-frame clones, not every one. The sample has 2 million to 3 million clones; 80% to 95% are singletons. The specimen sequenced was naive CD4+ T cells from PBMCs. These receptors were taken from a man aged 18 to 29 in good health. Some clones in this sample may be carry-over from other donors' samples. CDR3s include the opening cysteine and the closing phenylalanine or tryptophan. A D gene is named only where the DNA matches it firmly. Clone size is stated in some rows and not others, as once, few, many or a class when expanded.

abundance	v_gene	j_gene	d_gene	CDR3aa	CDR3nt
few	TRBV30	TRBJ1-1	.	CAWSLGANTEAFF	TGTGCCTGGAGCCTAGGGGCGAACACTGAAGCTTTCTTT
.	TRBV5-4	TRBJ2-3	.	CASSPGESRDTQYF	TGTGCCAGCAGCCCCGGGGAGTCTAGGGATACGCAGTATTTT
.	TRBV28	TRBJ1-4	TRBD1	CASSRQGRLSEKLFF	TGTGCCAGCAGTCGACAGGGGAGGTTGAGTGAAAAACTGTTTTTT
.	TRBV6-5	TRBJ2-4	.	CASRRAGAKNIQYF	TGTGCCAGCAGGAGAGCGGGAGCCAAAAACATTCAGTACTTC
.	TRBV11-2	TRBJ2-6	.	CASSVSGASQDSGANVLTF	TGTGCCAGCAGCGTCTCTGGAGCCTCACAGGACTCTGGGGCCAACGTCCTGACTTTC
.	TRBV28	TRBJ2-1	.	CASGVGYNEQFF	TGTGCCAGCGGGGTGGGATACAATGAGCAGTTCTTC
.	TRBV7-2	TRBJ2-2	.	CASSADRGTGELFF	TGTGCCAGCAGCGCCGACCGTGGAACCGGGGAGCTGTTTTTT
.	TRBV5-1	TRBJ1-1	.	CASSGESNTEAFF	TGCGCCAGCAGTGGGGAGTCGAACACTGAAGCTTTCTTT
.	TRBV10-2	TRBJ2-2	.	CASSEDLGLGGSGELFF	TGCGCCAGCAGTGAAGACCTGGGCCTCGGGGGTTCTGGGGAGCTGTTTTTT
.	TRBV1	TRBJ1-5	.	CTSSQDPVAPGTGDSRDQPQHF	.
.	TRBV29-1	TRBJ2-3	TRBD1	CSVATGNTDTQYF	TGCAGCGTCGCGACAGGGAACACAGATACGCAGTATTTT
.	TRBV19	TRBJ2-5	TRBD1	CASSTGTGETQYF	TGTGCCAGTAGTACCGGGACAGGGGAGACCCAGTACTTC
once	TRBV4-3	TRBJ2-5	.	CASSQEPAEETQYF	TGCGCCAGCAGCCAAGAACCGGCAGAAGAGACCCAGTACTTC
.	TRBV30	TRBJ1-5	.	CAWSRVRSAPSSDNQPQHF	TGTGCCTGGAGTAGGGTCCGCAGCGCCCCATCCTCAGACAATCAGCCCCAGCATTTT
.	TRBV30	TRBJ2-7	.	CAWRGWGSYEQYF	TGTGCCTGGAGGGGATGGGGATCCTACGAGCAGTACTTC
.	TRBV5-4	TRBJ2-2	TRBD1	CASSRGTGGTGELFF	TGTGCCAGCAGCCGGGGGACAGGGGGCACCGGGGAGCTGTTTTTT
.	TRBV28	TRBJ2-3	TRBD2	CASSFGSTSAGGGADTQYF	TGTGCCAGCAGTTTCGGGTCTACGTCGGCGGGAGGGGGCGCAGATACGCAGTATTTT
.	TRBV10-3	TRBJ2-3	.	CAISEQASSTDTQYF	TGTGCCATCAGTGAACAGGCTAGTAGCACAGATACGCAGTATTTT
.	TRBV27	TRBJ2-3	TRBD2	CASSLSPGLAGGRVFDTQYF	TGTGCCAGCAGTTTATCCCCCGGGCTAGCGGGAGGGCGGGTGTTTGATACGCAGTATTTT
once	TRBV9	TRBJ2-3	.	CASSTLGDTQYF	TGTGCCAGCAGCACCCTTGGGGATACGCAGTATTTT
.	TRBV7-2	TRBJ1-5	TRBD1	CASRPTGASNQPQHF	TGTGCCAGCAGGCCTACAGGGGCTAGCAATCAGCCCCAGCATTTT
once	TRBV30	TRBJ2-7	.	CAWSVRATDAYEQYF	TGTGCCTGGAGTGTAAGGGCAACGGACGCCTACGAGCAGTACTTC
.	TRBV9	TRBJ2-7	TRBD2	CASSVTSGSGYEQYF	TGTGCCAGCAGCGTCACTAGCGGGAGTGGGTACGAGCAGTACTTC
.	TRBV19	TRBJ1-2	.	CASRTPVNLYGYTF	TGTGCCAGTAGGACCCCTGTCAATCTGTATGGCTACACCTTC
.	TRBV5-8	TRBJ1-1	.	CASSLVGTHKNTEAFF	TGTGCCAGCAGCTTGGTCGGGACACACAAGAACACTGAAGCTTTCTTT
.	TRBV5-6	TRBJ2-7	.	CASSSHRAEQYF	TGTGCCAGCAGCTCTCACAGGGCCGAGCAGTACTTC
.	TRBV27	TRBJ1-3	TRBD1	CASSSRQGGNTIYF	TGTGCCAGCAGTTCCAGACAGGGGGGAAACACCATATATTTT
.	TRBV19	TRBJ2-7	.	CASKGLRDYEQYF	TGTGCCAGTAAAGGCCTCAGGGACTACGAGCAGTACTTC
once	TRBV5-1	TRBJ2-1	.	CASSLGGHEQFF	TGCGCCAGCAGCTTGGGAGGGCATGAGCAGTTCTTC
.	TRBV2	TRBJ2-7	TRBD2	CASSLHTTSTYEQYF	TGTGCCAGCAGTCTACATACGACTAGCACCTACGAGCAGTACTTC
.	TRBV20-1	TRBJ1-2	.	CSAKLSSGYTF	TGCAGTGCTAAATTGTCGTCTGGCTACACCTTC
once	TRBV4-1	TRBJ2-3	TRBD2	CASSQYTSGTDTQYF	TGCGCCAGCAGCCAATATACTAGCGGCACAGATACGCAGTATTTT
.	TRBV18	TRBJ2-1	TRBD1	CASSPSLTGVNEQFF	TGTGCCAGCTCACCATCCCTCACAGGGGTCAATGAGCAGTTCTTC